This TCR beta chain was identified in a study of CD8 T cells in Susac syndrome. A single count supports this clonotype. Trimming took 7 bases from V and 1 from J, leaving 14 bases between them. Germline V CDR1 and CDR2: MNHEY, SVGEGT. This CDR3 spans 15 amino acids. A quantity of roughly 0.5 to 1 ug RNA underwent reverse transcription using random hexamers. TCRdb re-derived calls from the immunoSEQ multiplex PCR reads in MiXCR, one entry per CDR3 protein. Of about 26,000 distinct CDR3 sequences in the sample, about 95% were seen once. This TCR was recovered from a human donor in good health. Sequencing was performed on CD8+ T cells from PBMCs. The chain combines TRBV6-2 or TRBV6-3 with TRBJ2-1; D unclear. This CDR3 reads CASTQGTWSYNEQFF. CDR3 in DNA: TGTGCCAGCACTCAAGGCACCTGGTCCTACAATGAGCAGTTCTTC.